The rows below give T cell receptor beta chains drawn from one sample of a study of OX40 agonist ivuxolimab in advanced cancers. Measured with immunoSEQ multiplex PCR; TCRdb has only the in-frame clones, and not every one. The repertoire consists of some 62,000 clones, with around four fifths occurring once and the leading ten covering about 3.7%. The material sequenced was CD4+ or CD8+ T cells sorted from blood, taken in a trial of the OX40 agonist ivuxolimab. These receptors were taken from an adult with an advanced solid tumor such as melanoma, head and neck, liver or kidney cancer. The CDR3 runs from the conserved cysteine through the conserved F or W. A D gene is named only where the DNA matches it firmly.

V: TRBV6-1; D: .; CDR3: CASSEWVGQIKAYEQYF
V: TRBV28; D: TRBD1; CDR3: CASRTGAYNTEAFF
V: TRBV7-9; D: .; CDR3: CASSFSPQRAGGGGTEAFF
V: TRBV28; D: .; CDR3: CASRSRAGEQYF
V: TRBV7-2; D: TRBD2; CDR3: CASSLGLAGGYEQYF
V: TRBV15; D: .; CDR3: CATSSYNSPLHF
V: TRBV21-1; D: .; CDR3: CATKVPGQGVNTEAFF
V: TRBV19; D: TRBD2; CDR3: CASRPTSDSSYNEQFF
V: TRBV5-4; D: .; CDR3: CASSQDANYRGIAKNIQYF
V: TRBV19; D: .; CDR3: CASSTTDTQYF